The rows below give T cell receptor beta chains drawn from one sample of a study of Ad26.COV2.S vaccination and SARS-CoV-2 variants. Profiling relied on immunoSEQ multiplex PCR, and the TCRdb table lists in-frame clones only, not all of them. This sample carries around 270,000 clones, roughly nine tenths of them seen once, and the ten largest clones take 2.9%. Sample: peripheral blood, taken in a trial of Ad26.COV2.S vaccine versus placebo. These receptors were taken from a person aged 18-60 years who received the Ad26.COV2.S COVID-19 vaccine or a placebo. Each CDR3 is given with its conserved first and last residue. Each record gives: clone size, V gene, J gene, D gene, CDR3 protein, CDR3 DNA. A D gene is named only where the DNA matches it firmly. Size tells how often a clone was seen (once, few, many) or the class of an expanded clone, and some rows leave it out.

>-|TRBV14|TRBJ1-5|-
CASSQDIGGTQHF
TGTGCCAGCAGCCAAGATATCGGCGGCACCCAGCATTTT
>few|TRBV5-1|TRBJ2-3|-
CASSLVGGRAAGDTQYF
TGCGCCAGCAGCTTGGTCGGTGGCCGGGCCGCGGGAGATACGCAGTATTTT
>-|TRBV19|TRBJ1-2|-
CASSTGSGANYGYTF
TGTGCCAGTAGTACAGGGAGCGGGGCCAACTATGGCTACACCTTC
>-|TRBV4-1|TRBJ2-1|TRBD1
CASSHSTARGFNNEQFF
TGCGCCAGCAGCCACTCTACCGCCAGGGGGTTCAACAATGAGCAGTTCTTC
>-|TRBV18|TRBJ2-2|-
CASSPLTGELFF
TGTGCCAGCTCACCACTAACCGGGGAGCTGTTTTTT
>-|TRBV19|TRBJ1-3|TRBD1
CASIPGTADYTIYF
TGTGCCAGTATCCCCGGGACAGCTGATTACACCATATATTTT
>-|TRBV10-3|TRBJ2-5|TRBD2
CAISEPQGLAGEGTQYF
TGTGCCATCAGTGAGCCCCAGGGACTAGCGGGGGAGGGGACCCAGTACTTC
>-|TRBV7-3|TRBJ2-1|-
CASSNGAKGDNEQFF
TGTGCCAGCAGCAACGGAGCGAAAGGGGACAATGAGCAGTTCTTC
>-|TRBV5-1|TRBJ2-3|TRBD2
CATTSSGDSTDTQYF
TGCGCCACCACATCTAGCGGGGATAGCACAGATACGCAGTATTTT
>once|TRBV9|TRBJ2-3|TRBD2
CASSVAASGGTDTQYF
TGTGCCAGCAGCGTAGCGGCTAGCGGGGGCACAGATACGCAGTATTTT
>-|TRBV4-2|TRBJ2-5|TRBD2
CASSQLFGAGGETQYF
TGTGCCAGCAGCCAACTGTTTGGCGCGGGGGGGGAGACCCAGTACTTC
>-|TRBV9|TRBJ2-3|-
CASSVAWASSTDTQYF
TGTGCCAGCAGCGTGGCATGGGCTTCTAGCACAGATACGCAGTATTTT
>-|TRBV5-1|TRBJ1-4|-
CASSTDGTNEKLFF
TGCGCCAGCAGTACAGATGGCACTAATGAAAAACTGTTTTTT
>-|TRBV3-1/TRBV3-2|TRBJ1-2|TRBD1
CASSQDPNRGDGYTF
TGTGCCAGCAGCCAGGACCCTAACAGGGGCGATGGCTACACCTTC
>-|TRBV14|TRBJ2-2|TRBD1
CASSQTARTGNTGELFF
TGTGCCAGCAGTCAAACAGCCCGGACAGGGAACACCGGGGAGCTGTTTTTT
>-|TRBV19|TRBJ1-5|-
CASSIGYSNQPQHF
TGTGCCAGTAGTATTGGATATAGCAATCAGCCCCAGCATTTT
>few|TRBV6-2/TRBV6-3|TRBJ1-5|-
CASSYQRRQPQHF
TGTGCCAGCAGTTACCAAAGGCGTCAGCCCCAGCATTTT
>once|TRBV19|TRBJ2-2|TRBD2
CASSQRGGGTSGQLKTGELFF
TGTGCCAGTAGTCAACGGGGAGGGGGGACTAGCGGACAGCTTAAAACCGGGGAGCTGTTTTTT
>-|TRBV5-5|TRBJ2-1|TRBD1
CASIRTGGGFNEQFF
TGTGCCAGCATCCGGACAGGGGGCGGTTTCAATGAGCAGTTCTTC
>-|TRBV6-2/TRBV6-3|TRBJ1-1|TRBD1
CASSYPPGTDPEAFF
TGTGCCAGCAGTTACCCCCCCGGGACAGATCCTGAAGCTTTCTTT
>once|TRBV27|TRBJ1-6|-
CASSNQIHGSINNSPLHF
TGTGCCAGCAGTAACCAGATCCACGGAAGTATTAATAATTCACCCCTCCACTTT
>once|TRBV30|TRBJ2-2|TRBD2
CAWSQLTWTSGRANTGELFF
TGTGCCTGGAGCCAACTAACTTGGACTAGCGGGAGGGCAAACACCGGGGAGCTGTTTTTT
>-|TRBV6-2/TRBV6-3|TRBJ1-1|-
CASSYGQTGNTEAFF
TGTGCCAGCAGTTACGGCCAAACAGGGAACACTGAAGCTTTCTTT
>-|TRBV5-4|TRBJ2-5|-
CASSLGGGPQETQYF
TGTGCCAGCAGCCTTGGGGGAGGCCCCCAAGAGACCCAGTACTTC
>once|TRBV5-1|TRBJ2-2|-
CASSLAYGQGNTGELFF
TGCGCCAGCAGCTTGGCCTATGGGCAGGGAAACACCGGGGAGCTGTTTTTT
>-|TRBV6-5|TRBJ2-7|-
CASVKGNWYSYEQYF
TGTGCCAGCGTCAAGGGGAATTGGTACTCCTACGAGCAGTACTTC
>-|TRBV2|TRBJ1-2|TRBD1
CASAPQGDAGYTF
TGTGCCAGCGCCCCACAGGGGGACGCTGGCTACACCTTC
>-|TRBV12-3/TRBV12-4|TRBJ1-5|-
CASRASNQPQHF
TGTGCCAGCAGGGCGAGTAATCAGCCCCAGCATTTT
>-|TRBV5-6|TRBJ2-3|-
CASSVRGQVDTQYF
TGTGCCAGCAGCGTAAGAGGACAAGTAGATACGCAGTATTTT
>-|TRBV11-2|TRBJ1-2|-
CASSLGRGRGNYGYTF
TGTGCCAGCAGCTTGGGTCGAGGGAGAGGGAACTATGGCTACACCTTC
>-|TRBV5-4|TRBJ2-1|-
CASSISVRDNEQFF
TGTGCCAGCAGCATTTCAGTCAGGGACAATGAGCAGTTCTTC
>-|TRBV6-1|TRBJ1-1|TRBD1
CASSEGVTGVMNTEAFF
TGTGCCAGCAGTGAAGGTGTAACAGGGGTCATGAACACTGAAGCTTTCTTT
>-|TRBV7-6|TRBJ1-2|TRBD1
CASSLGLQGANYGYTF
TGTGCCAGCAGCTTAGGATTACAGGGGGCTAACTATGGCTACACCTTC
>-|TRBV10-3|TRBJ1-1|-
CAISESGGMVNTEAFF
TGTGCCATCAGTGAGTCGGGAGGGATGGTGAACACTGAAGCTTTCTTT
>-|TRBV29-1|TRBJ1-2|-
CSVAGAGGYTF
TGCAGCGTTGCAGGGGCAGGTGGCTACACCTTC
>-|TRBV5-1|TRBJ2-7|TRBD2
CASSSGRGGYEQYF
TGCGCCAGCAGCTCTGGGCGGGGGGGCTACGAGCAGTACTTC
>-|TRBV4-1|TRBJ1-4|TRBD1
CASSQPLRQGSNEKLFF
TGCGCCAGCAGCCAACCCCTTAGACAGGGGTCTAATGAAAAACTGTTTTTT